A selection of T cell receptor beta chains follows, all from one sample in a study of T cell responses to AZD1222 COVID-19 vaccine. Repertoires were generated with immunoSEQ multiplex PCR, while TCRdb's copy carries only in-frame clones and drops some. The table includes around 140,000 clones, roughly nine tenths detected once. This sample comprised peripheral blood, obtained on day 0 of AZD1222 vaccination. All receptors come from an adult in good health. CDR3s include the opening cysteine and the closing phenylalanine or tryptophan. The order of the fields is clone size, D gene, V gene, J gene, CDR3 DNA, CDR3 protein. The D gene is left open where the match is weak. Clone size is not always given. Where it is, it says once, few, many or a class for expanded clones.

abundance: once
d_gene: TRBD1
v_gene: TRBV5-4
j_gene: TRBJ1-2
CDR3nt: TGTGCCAGCAGCTGGACAGGGGGTAACGATGGCTACACCTTC
CDR3aa: CASSWTGGNDGYTF

abundance: .
d_gene: .
v_gene: TRBV5-1
j_gene: TRBJ2-5
CDR3nt: TGCGCCAGCAGCATTTCCGGGGTTCAAGAGACCCAGTACTTC
CDR3aa: CASSISGVQETQYF

abundance: .
d_gene: TRBD1
v_gene: TRBV7-9
j_gene: TRBJ1-1
CDR3nt: TGTGCCAGCAGCTTGGAGGGGGCTGGAACTGAAGCTTTCTTT
CDR3aa: CASSLEGAGTEAFF

abundance: .
d_gene: .
v_gene: TRBV27
j_gene: TRBJ2-5
CDR3nt: TGTGCCAGCAGTTTATATGACAGAGGCCAAGAGACCCAGTACTTC
CDR3aa: CASSLYDRGQETQYF

abundance: .
d_gene: .
v_gene: TRBV5-1
j_gene: TRBJ1-6
CDR3nt: TGCGCCAGCCGCGGGCTCAATAATTCACCCCTCCACTTT
CDR3aa: CASRGLNNSPLHF

abundance: .
d_gene: .
v_gene: TRBV5-1
j_gene: TRBJ2-1
CDR3nt: TGCGCCAGCAGCTTGGTCAGGGACTCCTACAATGAGCAGTTCTTC
CDR3aa: CASSLVRDSYNEQFF

abundance: .
d_gene: .
v_gene: TRBV11-2
j_gene: TRBJ2-7
CDR3nt: TGTGCCAGCAGTCATATCCCGGACAGTAACGAGCAGTACTTC
CDR3aa: CASSHIPDSNEQYF

abundance: .
d_gene: TRBD1
v_gene: TRBV24-1
j_gene: TRBJ2-6
CDR3nt: TGTGCCACCAGACAGGGGGCACGAGGAACTGGGGCCAACGTCCTGACTTTC
CDR3aa: CATRQGARGTGANVLTF

abundance: once
d_gene: .
v_gene: TRBV5-5
j_gene: TRBJ1-2
CDR3nt: TGTGCCAGCAGCTTGGCAGGGAACGACTATGGCTACACCTTC
CDR3aa: CASSLAGNDYGYTF

abundance: .
d_gene: .
v_gene: TRBV7-6
j_gene: TRBJ1-6
CDR3nt: TGTGCCAGCAGCTTAAGCCAGAAGGGGAATTCTAAGGCTTCACCCCTCCACTTT
CDR3aa: CASSLSQKGNSKASPLHF

abundance: .
d_gene: .
v_gene: TRBV6-5
j_gene: TRBJ2-3
CDR3nt: TGTGCCAGCAGCCAGTGGACAGCAGATACGCAGTATTTT
CDR3aa: CASSQWTADTQYF

abundance: .
d_gene: .
v_gene: TRBV19
j_gene: TRBJ2-3
CDR3nt: TGTGCCAGTAGTAGAATTCCGGGACCCGGAAAGGATACGCAGTATTTT
CDR3aa: CASSRIPGPGKDTQYF

abundance: .
d_gene: .
v_gene: TRBV10-3
j_gene: TRBJ2-5
CDR3nt: TGTGCCATCAGTGGGGACACCGAACCTCAAGAGACCCAGTACTTC
CDR3aa: CAISGDTEPQETQYF

abundance: .
d_gene: .
v_gene: TRBV28
j_gene: TRBJ2-5
CDR3nt: TGTGCCAGCAGTTGGGCCCCGGAGACCCAGTACTTC
CDR3aa: CASSWAPETQYF

abundance: .
d_gene: TRBD2
v_gene: TRBV9
j_gene: TRBJ2-1
CDR3nt: TGTGCCAGCGGACGGCGGGGGGGCGGTGAGCAGTTCTTC
CDR3aa: CASGRRGGGEQFF

abundance: .
d_gene: TRBD1
v_gene: TRBV5-1
j_gene: TRBJ2-1
CDR3nt: TGCGCCAGCAGCTCCGGGGACAGGGGATGGTACAATGAGCAGTTCTTC
CDR3aa: CASSSGDRGWYNEQFF

abundance: .
d_gene: .
v_gene: TRBV5-6
j_gene: TRBJ2-7
CDR3nt: TGTGCCAGCAGCTTCGGACAGAACCCCTACGAGCAGTACTTC
CDR3aa: CASSFGQNPYEQYF

abundance: few
d_gene: TRBD1
v_gene: TRBV5-1
j_gene: TRBJ1-1
CDR3nt: TGCGCCAGCAGCCGTCCGGGACAGGCGAACACTGAAGCTTTCTTT
CDR3aa: CASSRPGQANTEAFF

abundance: .
d_gene: .
v_gene: TRBV5-1
j_gene: TRBJ2-3
CDR3nt: TGCGCCAGCAGCTTGGAAGGGGCAGATACGCAGTATTTT
CDR3aa: CASSLEGADTQYF

abundance: .
d_gene: .
v_gene: TRBV7-9
j_gene: TRBJ2-1
CDR3nt: TGTGCCAGCAGCTCAGGACTGTATTCGGATGAGCAGTTCTTC
CDR3aa: CASSSGLYSDEQFF

abundance: .
d_gene: TRBD1
v_gene: TRBV19
j_gene: TRBJ1-1
CDR3nt: TGTGCCAGTAGTTCAGGACAGGGGGCGAGGACTGAAGCTTTCTTT
CDR3aa: CASSSGQGARTEAFF

abundance: .
d_gene: TRBD1
v_gene: TRBV19
j_gene: TRBJ1-5
CDR3nt: TGTGCCAGTAGGTTGGCAGGGGGTCAGCCCCAGCATTTT
CDR3aa: CASRLAGGQPQHF

abundance: .
d_gene: .
v_gene: TRBV7-3
j_gene: TRBJ2-5
CDR3nt: TGTGCCAGCAGCTTGGGCAGGAGGGAAGAGACCCAGTACTTC
CDR3aa: CASSLGRREETQYF

abundance: .
d_gene: TRBD2
v_gene: TRBV28
j_gene: TRBJ2-7
CDR3nt: TGTGCCAGCACCCTGGGACTAGCGGGGGAGCCCTACGAGCAGTACTTC
CDR3aa: CASTLGLAGEPYEQYF

abundance: .
d_gene: .
v_gene: TRBV13
j_gene: TRBJ1-3
CDR3nt: TGTGCCAGCAGCCCGACCAGGAACACCATATATTTT
CDR3aa: CASSPTRNTIYF

abundance: .
d_gene: .
v_gene: TRBV19
j_gene: TRBJ1-6
CDR3nt: TGTGCCAGTAGTATTCAGGGGAGACATTCACCCCTCCACTTT
CDR3aa: CASSIQGRHSPLHF

abundance: once
d_gene: .
v_gene: TRBV18
j_gene: TRBJ2-3
CDR3nt: TGTGCCAGCTCACCACCGCGGAACAGAGTGGATACGCAGTATTTT
CDR3aa: CASSPPRNRVDTQYF

abundance: few
d_gene: TRBD2
v_gene: TRBV19
j_gene: TRBJ2-1
CDR3nt: TGTGCCAGAAAACTAGCGGGGGGCTACAATGAGCAGTTCTTC
CDR3aa: CARKLAGGYNEQFF

abundance: .
d_gene: .
v_gene: TRBV28
j_gene: TRBJ2-2
CDR3nt: TGTGCCAGCAGTTTATCTGGGTTACGGTTGAAGGGTTACACCGGGGAGCTGTTTTTT
CDR3aa: CASSLSGLRLKGYTGELFF

abundance: .
d_gene: .
v_gene: TRBV5-1
j_gene: TRBJ1-1
CDR3nt: TGCGCCAGCAGCCCCCTCGGGACGCTGAACACTGAAGCTTTCTTT
CDR3aa: CASSPLGTLNTEAFF

abundance: .
d_gene: TRBD1
v_gene: TRBV30
j_gene: TRBJ1-3
CDR3nt: TGTGCCTGGAGACCCCGACGGGACAGGGCCTCTGGAAACACCATATATTTT
CDR3aa: CAWRPRRDRASGNTIYF

abundance: .
d_gene: TRBD2
v_gene: TRBV5-1
j_gene: TRBJ2-1
CDR3nt: TGCGCCAGCAGATCGGAAGTAGCGGGAGGAATGGTTGAGCAGTTCTTC
CDR3aa: CASRSEVAGGMVEQFF

abundance: .
d_gene: .
v_gene: TRBV7-6
j_gene: TRBJ1-3
CDR3nt: TGTGCCAGCAGCCTTCAACCGGGACAACATGGAAACACCATATATTTT
CDR3aa: CASSLQPGQHGNTIYF

abundance: .
d_gene: .
v_gene: TRBV28
j_gene: TRBJ1-2
CDR3nt: TGTGCCAGCAGTTCCCCGACAGGATATGGCTACACCTTC
CDR3aa: CASSSPTGYGYTF

abundance: .
d_gene: TRBD1
v_gene: TRBV28
j_gene: TRBJ2-7
CDR3nt: TGTGCCACCCAGGGACAGGTCTACGAGCAGTACTTC
CDR3aa: CATQGQVYEQYF

abundance: .
d_gene: .
v_gene: TRBV4-2
j_gene: TRBJ1-1
CDR3nt: TGTGCCAGCAGCCAAGATGGTATCCCGTACACCAACACTGAAGCTTTCTTT
CDR3aa: CASSQDGIPYTNTEAFF

abundance: once
d_gene: TRBD2
v_gene: TRBV6-4
j_gene: TRBJ2-2
CDR3nt: TGTGCCAGCAGTCCCCTAGCGGGGGGCGACACCGGGGAGCTGTTTTTT
CDR3aa: CASSPLAGGDTGELFF

abundance: .
d_gene: .
v_gene: TRBV6-2/TRBV6-3
j_gene: TRBJ1-2
CDR3nt: TGTGCCAGCAGTTACTCGAATCCAGTGGTAACTAACTATGGCTACACCTTC
CDR3aa: CASSYSNPVVTNYGYTF

abundance: .
d_gene: .
v_gene: TRBV9
j_gene: TRBJ1-2
CDR3nt: TGTGCCAGCAGCGTAGGGTTAATGGGGGAGGGCAGGGACTATGGCTACACCTTC
CDR3aa: CASSVGLMGEGRDYGYTF

abundance: .
d_gene: TRBD1
v_gene: TRBV6-5
j_gene: TRBJ2-5
CDR3nt: TGTGCCAGCACTAAAACCGGGACAGGAGAGACCCAGTACTTC
CDR3aa: CASTKTGTGETQYF

abundance: .
d_gene: .
v_gene: TRBV18
j_gene: TRBJ1-3
CDR3nt: TGTGCCAGCTCACCAGCGGGAGGCTCTGGAAACACCATATATTTT
CDR3aa: CASSPAGGSGNTIYF

abundance: .
d_gene: TRBD1
v_gene: TRBV2
j_gene: TRBJ2-3
CDR3nt: TGTGCCAGCAGGCCGGGACAGGGGCGCACAGATACGCAGTATTTT
CDR3aa: CASRPGQGRTDTQYF

abundance: once
d_gene: TRBD1
v_gene: TRBV18
j_gene: TRBJ1-1
CDR3nt: TGTGCCAGCTCACCCAACAGGGGCCGGAACACTGAAGCTTTCTTT
CDR3aa: CASSPNRGRNTEAFF

abundance: .
d_gene: .
v_gene: TRBV7-8
j_gene: TRBJ2-7
CDR3nt: TGTGCCAGCAGCTTAGGACCGCCAGGGGATTCCGAGCAGTACTTC
CDR3aa: CASSLGPPGDSEQYF

abundance: .
d_gene: .
v_gene: TRBV11-2
j_gene: TRBJ1-1
CDR3nt: TGTGCCAGCAGCTTAGATTTTTTGGCAGGGGCGCAGAACACTGAAGCTTTCTTT
CDR3aa: CASSLDFLAGAQNTEAFF

abundance: .
d_gene: .
v_gene: TRBV5-1
j_gene: TRBJ2-1
CDR3nt: TGCGCCAGCAGCTTGGTGGTGGGTGATGAGCAGTTCTTC
CDR3aa: CASSLVVGDEQFF

abundance: .
d_gene: .
v_gene: TRBV4-3
j_gene: TRBJ2-2
CDR3nt: TGCGCCAGCAGCCATAGGGGGTCCGGGGAGCTGTTTTTT
CDR3aa: CASSHRGSGELFF

abundance: .
d_gene: .
v_gene: TRBV7-2
j_gene: TRBJ2-2
CDR3nt: TGTGCCAGCAGCTCGGACACAAACACCGGGGAGCTGTTTTTT
CDR3aa: CASSSDTNTGELFF

abundance: .
d_gene: .
v_gene: TRBV9
j_gene: TRBJ2-1
CDR3nt: TGTGCCAGCAGCCTCCAAGAGAATGAGCAGTTCTTC
CDR3aa: CASSLQENEQFF

abundance: .
d_gene: TRBD2
v_gene: TRBV3-1/TRBV3-2
j_gene: TRBJ2-7
CDR3nt: TGTGCCAGCAGCCGAGGGACTAGCGGCTACGAGCAGTACTTC
CDR3aa: CASSRGTSGYEQYF

abundance: .
d_gene: TRBD1
v_gene: TRBV10-2
j_gene: TRBJ1-2
CDR3nt: TGCGCCAGCAGTGAGATACAGGGGGCGGATGGCTACACCTTC
CDR3aa: CASSEIQGADGYTF

abundance: .
d_gene: .
v_gene: TRBV6-2/TRBV6-3
j_gene: TRBJ1-5
CDR3nt: TGTGCCAGCAGTTTGGGTCGGCAGATAGGCAATCAGCCCCAGCATTTT
CDR3aa: CASSLGRQIGNQPQHF

abundance: .
d_gene: .
v_gene: TRBV7-6
j_gene: TRBJ1-5
CDR3nt: TGTGCCAGCAGCCAAGGGGCGGGGGGCAAGAGCAATCAGCCCCAGCATTTT
CDR3aa: CASSQGAGGKSNQPQHF

abundance: .
d_gene: .
v_gene: TRBV4-3
j_gene: TRBJ1-2
CDR3nt: TGCGCCAGCAGCCAACCTGACAGTGGCTATGGCTACACCTTC
CDR3aa: CASSQPDSGYGYTF